The 26 T cell receptor beta chains below come from one sample, sequenced in a study of Tregs in tolerant kidney transplant recipients. Recipients received nonmyeloablative bone marrow transplants from related graft donors, with transient mixed chimerism. Libraries were prepared by immunoSEQ multiplex PCR; TCRdb keeps only in-frame clonotypes and omits some of them. The sample's table shows under 30,000 clones. Specimen: CD4+ T cells from blood (PBMCs), collected 6 months after the transplant. The receptors stem from a human patient who received a combined kidney and bone marrow transplant. Certain T cells may be donor cells from the graft.

On this clone: The CDR3 end is not reached by the read, which stops 3 residues before it; the germline J gene fills it in. The rearrangement links TRBV20-1 to TRBJ1-5; D is perhaps TRBD1 (5 bases). The CDR3 runs 13 residues. V lost 6 bases to trimming and J lost 2 bases, with 11 bases between them. Germline V CDR1 and CDR2: DFQATT, SNEGSKA (reference sequence). This CDR3 is CSASRGGNQPQHF. The sequenced part of the CDR3 DNA is TGCAGTGCCTCTCGGGGGGGCAATCAGCCC.

About this clone itself: The CDR3 end is not reached by the read, which stops 3 residues before it; the germline J gene fills it in. This chain connects TRBV2 to TRBJ2-5; a weak D match, TRBD1 (6 bases). The CDR3 runs 13 residues. Germline CDR1 SNHLY, CDR2 FYNNEI. The V and J ends lost 5 bases and 5 bases respectively, with 12 bases between them. The CDR3 spells CASSSWQGETQYF. The covered CDR3 bases are TGTGCCAGCAGTTCATGGCAGGGGGAGACC. Variable domain in full (rest from reference TRBV2 and TRBJ2-5): EPEVTQTPSHQVTQMGQEVILRCVPISNHLYFYWYRQILGQKVEFLVSFYNNEISEKSEIFDDQFSVERPDGSNFTLKIRSTKLEDSAMYFCASSSWQGETQYFGPGTRLLVL.

Points on this clone: Coverage ceases 3 residues before the CDR3 finishes, and the germline J gene fills in the end. V is TRBV19 and J is TRBJ2-6; perhaps D is TRBD1 or TRBD2 (5 bases each). CDR1 LNHDA and CDR2 SQIVND come from the germline V gene (reference sequence). There are 20 residues in the CDR3. V dropped 2 bases and J dropped 1 base, with 21 bases sitting between them. Here the CDR3 reads CASSILGDSEGSSGANVLTF. The covered CDR3 bases are TGTGCCAGTAGTATATTAGGCGACAGTGAGGGATCATCTGGGGCCAACGTC.

About this clone: The read ends 3 residues shy of where the CDR3 ends; the end is completed using the germline J gene. The rearrangement joins TRBV20-1 to TRBJ1-4; no definite D call. The CDR3 consists of 13 residues. Germline CDR1 reads DFQATT; CDR2 reads SNEGSKA (reference sequence). The CDR3 loop reads CSARQSAGGELFF. The DNA read from the CDR3 is TGCAGTGCTAGGCAAAGCGCCGGAGGAGAA.

With respect to this clone: Read sequence stops 3 residues before the CDR3 end, and the germline J gene provides the missing end. The rearrangement links TRBV19 to TRBJ1-6, with D perhaps TRBD1 (5 bases). Germline values: CDR1 LNHDA, CDR2 SQIVND (reference sequence). Trimming removed 2 bases at V and 10 bases at J, with 9 bases between. This CDR3 comprises 13 residues. The covered CDR3 bases are TGTGCCAGTAGTATATGGGGCGACTCACCC. It is translated as CASSIWGDSP. Given in full, the CDR3 is CASSIWGDSPLHF.

On this clone: From the germline J gene comes the end of the CDR3, since the read stops 3 residues before it. This rearrangement joins TRBV5-4 to TRBJ1-1, with D maybe TRBD1 (6 bases). Germline lookup yields CDR1 SGHNT and CDR2 YYREEE (reference sequence). The CDR3 loop spans 14 amino acids. V was clipped by 1 base and J by 4 bases, with 11 bases between them. CDR3 residues: CASSLSGVATEAFF. The DNA read from the CDR3 is TGTGCCAGCAGCTTGTCAGGGGTGGCCACTGAA.

A word on this clone: The CDR3 goes on 3 residues after the read ends, and that part is filled in from the germline J gene. The chain is built from TRBV7-9 and TRBJ1-2, with TRBD1 as a possible D gene (5 bases). The germline V gene encodes CDR1 SEHNR and CDR2 FQNEAQ (reference sequence). The CDR3 has 14 amino acids. Trimming took 5 bases from V and 0 from J, leaving 10 bases between them. The CDR3 DNA, read in part, is TGTGCCAGCAGCCACAGGTTAGCTAACTATGGC. It codes for CASSHRLANYG. The entire CDR3 protein reads CASSHRLANYGYTF. The complete variable domain, with remaining parts taken from reference TRBV7-9 and TRBJ1-2, reads DTGVSQNPRHKITKRGQNVTFRCDPISEHNRLYWYRQTLGQGPEFLTYFQNEAQLEKSRLLSDRFSAERPKGSFSTLEIQRTEQGDSAMYLCASSHRLANYGYTFGSGTRLTVV.

Of note for this clone: The read falls 3 residues short of the CDR3 end, and the missing part is taken from the germline J gene. This chain connects TRBV2 to TRBJ2-3, with 12 bases fitting TRBD2. V was pared by 4 bases and J by 3 bases, with 5 bases of the junction left unmatched. CDR3 length: 16 residues. Per the germline V gene, CDR1 is SNHLY and CDR2 is FYNNEI. The DNA read from the CDR3 is TGTGCCAGCAGTGTAACTGGACTAGCGGGGACAGATACG. Translation gives CASSVTGLAGTDT. From start to end, the CDR3 is CASSVTGLAGTDTQYF.

For this clone: The missing CDR3 end, 3 residues past where the read stops, is filled in from the germline J gene. This sequence joins TRBV7-9 and TRBJ2-7; a possible D gene is TRBD1 (5 bases). Germline lookup yields CDR1 SEHNR and CDR2 FQNEAQ (reference sequence). The CDR3 spans 14 residues. V was trimmed by 4 bases and J by 0 bases, leaving 10 bases between them. Incomplete CDR3 DNA: TGTGCCAGCAGCTCAGACAGACTCTCCTACGAG. It is translated as CASSSDRLSYE. In full, the CDR3 reads CASSSDRLSYEQYF.

The CDR3 DNA, read in part, is TGCAGTGCCACTAGCGGGCGCTCCTACGAG. Its translation: CSATSGRSYE. The full CDR3 is CSATSGRSYEQYF. This sequence joins TRBV20-1 and TRBJ2-7; 9 bases fit TRBD2. The read is 3 residues too short to cover the CDR3 end, so that end is filled in from the germline J gene. Germline CDR1 and CDR2: DFQATT and SNEGSKA (reference sequence). The CDR3 loop spans 13 amino acids. Unmatched junction bases numbered 3, after V lost 6 bases and J lost 0 bases.

As for this clone: The CDR3 end falls 3 residues outside the read, so it is completed with the germline J gene. The V call is TRBV5-5, the J call TRBJ1-2; a weak D match, TRBD1 (5 bases). CDR1 is SGHKS, CDR2 YYEKEE, per germline (reference sequence). The CDR3 contains 13 residues. Between the trimmed V and J ends, which lost 0 bases and 7 bases, there was a span of 10 bases. CDR3 region: CASSLAGGVGYTF. The sequenced CDR3 bases are TGTGCCAGCAGCTTGGCGGGGGGGGTTGGC.

Comment on this clone: The read is 3 residues too short to cover the CDR3 end, so that end is filled in from the germline J gene. The chain couples TRBV11-2 to TRBJ2-7; TRBD2 agrees at 10 bases. The CDR3 covers 15 residues. The V segment lost 5 bases and the J segment 4 bases; nucleotides outside the gene matches: 8. Germline-derived CDR1 and CDR2 are SGHAT and FQNNGV. CDR3 DNA, as far as it was read: TGTGCCAGCAGCGGCCGGACTAGCGGAACTTACGAG. It encodes CASSGRTSGTYE. The full CDR3 protein reads CASSGRTSGTYEQYF.

Details on this clone: The read is 3 residues too short to cover the CDR3 end, so that end is filled in from the germline J gene. The V and J genes are TRBV6-4 and TRBJ1-2; 8 bases agree with TRBD1. The CDR3 consists of 14 residues. Germline CDR1 is MRHNA and CDR2 is SNTAGT. Trimming at V came to 3 bases and at J to 7 bases, leaving 7 bases not matched to a gene. This CDR3 is CASSEGQGLAGYTF. The covered CDR3 bases are TGTGCCAGCAGTGAAGGACAGGGACTTGCTGGC.

Remarks on this clone: The read ends 3 residues before the CDR3 terminus; that terminus is restored from the germline J gene. The rearrangement uses TRBV5-5 and TRBJ2-2, with D hard to call. The V end lost 0 bases, the J end lost 0 bases, and 3 bases lay between the germline ends. Germline V gene sequence: CDR1 SGHKS, CDR2 YYEKEE (reference sequence). The CDR3 has 14 amino acids. The CDR3 DNA, read in part, is TGTGCCAGCAGCTTGGCGGCGAACACCGGGGAG. Translating gives CASSLAANTGE. In full, the CDR3 is CASSLAANTGELFF.

Points on this clone: The CDR3 end lies 3 residues beyond the end of the read and is filled in from the germline J gene. The gene calls are TRBV19 and TRBJ1-2, with 9 bases that match TRBD1. After removal of 5 bases from V and 2 bases from J, the junction contained 3 bases not matched to a gene. The CDR3 has 14 amino acids. CDR1 and CDR2 (germline): LNHDA, SQIVND (reference sequence). CDR3: CASSLGTGNYGYTF. The CDR3 DNA, read in part, is TGTGCCAGTAGTTTGGGGACAGGGAACTATGGC.

Regarding this clone: The read gets to within 3 residues of the CDR3 end, and the germline J gene fills in the rest. This chain uses TRBV20-1 with TRBJ1-2; TRBD1 is a possible D gene (6 bases). CDR1 is DFQATT and CDR2 is SNEGSKA in the germline V gene (reference sequence). This CDR3 contains 13 residues. V lost 6 bases to trimming and J lost 3 bases, with 14 bases between them. CDR3 in amino acids: CSARPTGYYGYTF. CDR3 DNA, as far as it was read: TGCAGTGCAAGACCCACAGGGTACTATGGC.

As to this clone: Sequencing ends 3 residues short of the CDR3 end; the germline J gene provides the rest. The chain has TRBV11-3 and TRBJ2-3; D might be TRBD2 (6 bases). The V gene lost 8 bases and the J gene lost 1 base, with 16 bases spanning the gap. The CDR3 covers 15 residues. The germline gives CDR1 SGHNT, CDR2 YENEEA. The sequenced CDR3 bases are TGTGCCAGCTCGACGGGGAGGTGGGGCACAGATACG. Translated: CASSTGRWGTDT. The entire CDR3 protein is CASSTGRWGTDTQYF. Full variable domain (missing parts from reference TRBV11-3 and TRBJ2-3): EAGVVQSPRYKIIEKKQPVAFWCNPISGHNTLYWYLQNLGQGPELLIRYENEEAVDDSQLPKDRFSAERLKGVDSTLKIQPAELGDSAVYLCASSTGRWGTDTQYFGPGTRLTVL.

Of note for this clone: The CDR3 end falls 3 residues outside the read, so it is completed with the germline J gene. The chain joins TRBV5-1 to TRBJ2-1, with 10 bases that match TRBD2. The J segment lost 7 bases and the V segment lost 4 bases, leaving 14 bases of the junction unmatched. Germline CDR1 SGHRS, CDR2 YFSETQ. The CDR3 is 17 residues long. Partial CDR3 DNA: TGCGCCAGCAGCCTGACTAGCGGGCGCCTCTTTGGGAATGAG. Amino acids: CASSLTSGRLFGNE. The complete CDR3 sequence is CASSLTSGRLFGNEQFF.

Notes on this clone: The read ends 3 residues before the CDR3 terminus; that terminus is restored from the germline J gene. The V call is TRBV6-2 or TRBV6-3, the J call TRBJ2-7; maybe TRBD2 (5 bases). The ends were cut back, 2 bases at V and 3 bases at J, with 8 bases in the middle. Germline assignment: CDR1 MNHEY and CDR2 SVGEGT. CDR3 length equals 13 residues. Incomplete CDR3 DNA: TGTGCCAGCAGTTACGAGCGGAGCTACGAG. Its translation is CASSYERSYE. From start to end, the CDR3 is CASSYERSYEQYF.

In regard to this clone: The read gets to within 3 residues of the CDR3 end, and the germline J gene fills in the rest. The rearrangement links TRBV5-1 to TRBJ2-2, with a tentative D call TRBD2 (5 bases). The CDR3 spans 15 residues. CDR1 and CDR2 (germline): SGHRS, YFSETQ. V lost 1 base to trimming and J lost 5 bases, with 12 bases between them. The covered CDR3 bases are TGCGCCAGCAGCTTGTTCGGGGTGGGAACCGGGGAG. Residues: CASSLFGVGTGE. The entire CDR3 is CASSLFGVGTGELFF.

Comments on this clone: With the read ending 3 residues before the CDR3 end, the germline J gene is used to fill in that end. The chain has TRBV19 and TRBJ2-2, with D possibly matching TRBD1 (5 bases). Trimming shortened V by 3 bases and J by 7 bases, and 21 bases separated the two germline ends. CDR3 length: 17 residues. CDR1 LNHDA and CDR2 SQIVND come from the germline V gene (reference sequence). The CDR3 DNA, read in part, is TGTGCCAGTAGTATTCAGGGCTCTCTATATAGGGGCGGGGAG. Translated, it gives CASSIQGSLYRGGE. The complete CDR3 sequence is CASSIQGSLYRGGELFF.

As concerns this clone: The sequence runs out 3 residues before the end of the CDR3; the remainder is reconstructed from the germline J gene. The rearrangement uses TRBV19 and TRBJ1-5; D is possibly TRBD1 (5 bases). Trimming took off 3 bases at V and 0 bases at J, with 15 bases between the two ends. The CDR3 consists of 17 residues. Germline-derived CDR1 and CDR2 are LNHDA and SQIVND (reference sequence). The DNA read from the CDR3 is TGTGCCAGTAGTATCGGGCAGGGCTCTTATAGCAATCAGCCC. This gives the protein CASSIGQGSYSNQP. The complete CDR3 sequence is CASSIGQGSYSNQPQHF.

In the case of this clone: The read stops 3 residues short of the end of the CDR3; the missing end is completed from the germline J gene. The chain uses TRBV7-2 and TRBJ2-7; 9 bases map to TRBD1. The V gene end was trimmed by 5 bases and the J gene end by 3 bases; junction bases not matched to a gene: 5. The CDR3 runs to 14 residues. Germline V lookup: CDR1 SGHTA, CDR2 FQGNSA. The chain's CDR3 is CASSIGTGFYEQYF. The sequenced part of the CDR3 DNA is TGTGCCAGCAGCATTGGGACAGGGTTCTACGAG.

For this clone: Coverage ceases 3 residues before the CDR3 finishes, and the germline J gene fills in the end. V is TRBV19 and J is TRBJ1-3; weak D call: TRBD1 (6 bases). Trimming removed 3 bases at V and 4 bases at J, with 10 bases between. The CDR3 is 14 amino acids. Germline lookup yields CDR1 LNHDA and CDR2 SQIVND (reference sequence). The covered CDR3 bases are TGTGCCAGTAGTATCCCCGGGACAGGAAACACC. Amino acid sequence: CASSIPGTGNT. The CDR3 in full is CASSIPGTGNTIYF.

With respect to this clone: One junction end does not reproduce the germline sequence, and a read error may be involved. The read halts 3 residues ahead of the CDR3 end, with the missing end drawn from the germline J gene. V and J are TRBV11-3 and TRBJ2-1; D possibly corresponds to TRBD1 (6 bases). CDR3 length: 13 residues. Germline V gene lookup returns CDR1 SGHNT and CDR2 YENEEA. The CDR3 loop is CAGSTGQSNEQFF. The DNA read from the CDR3 is TGTGCCGGCAGCACCGGACAGTCCAATGAG. Full variable domain (missing parts from reference TRBV11-3 and TRBJ2-1): EAGVVQSPRYKIIEKKQPVAFWCNPISGHNTLYWYLQNLGQGPELLIRYENEEAVDDSQLPKDRFSAERLKGVDSTLKIQPAELGDSAVYLCAGSTGQSNEQFFGPGTRLTVL.

In the case of this clone: The read terminates 3 residues before the CDR3 end, so the remaining end is supplied by the germline J gene. This chain joins TRBV20-1 and TRBJ1-5, with 7 bases fitting TRBD1. The CDR3 consists of 13 residues. CDR1 DFQATT and CDR2 SNEGSKA come from the germline V gene (reference sequence). The junction had 4 bases not matched to a gene; V was cut back by 5 bases and J by 3 bases. CDR3 DNA, as far as it was read: TGCAGTGCTCCCAGGGGGTTCAATCAGCCC. This sequence encodes CSAPRGFNQP. The complete CDR3 sequence is CSAPRGFNQPQHF.